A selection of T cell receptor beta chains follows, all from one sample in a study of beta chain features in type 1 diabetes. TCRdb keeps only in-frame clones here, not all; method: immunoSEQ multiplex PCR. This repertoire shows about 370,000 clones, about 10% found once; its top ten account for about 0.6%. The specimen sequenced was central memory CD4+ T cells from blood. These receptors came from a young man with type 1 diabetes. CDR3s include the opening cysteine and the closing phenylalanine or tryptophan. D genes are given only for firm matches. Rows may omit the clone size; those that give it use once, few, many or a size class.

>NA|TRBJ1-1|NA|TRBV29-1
TGCAGCGTTGATTGGGGGAGCACTGAAGCTTTCTTT
CSVDWGSTEAFF
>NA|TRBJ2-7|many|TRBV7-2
TGTGCCAGCAGCCCTGGACACCTTTCCTACGAGCAGTACTTC
CASSPGHLSYEQYF
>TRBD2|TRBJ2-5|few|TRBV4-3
TGCGCCAGCAGCCAAGCCGGGACTAGCGGGGGGGAGACCCAGTACTTC
CASSQAGTSGGETQYF
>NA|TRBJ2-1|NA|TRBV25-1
TGTGCCAGCAGTGGAGATAATCGGGGGAGCTCCTACAATGAGCAGTTCTTC
CASSGDNRGSSYNEQFF
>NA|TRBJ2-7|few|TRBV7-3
TGTGCCAGCGGCCTTCAGGCGAGCTCCTACGAGCAGTACTTC
CASGLQASSYEQYF
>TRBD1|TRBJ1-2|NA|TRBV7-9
TGTGCCAGCAGCCGAACAGGGGAATATGGCTACACCTTC
CASSRTGEYGYTF
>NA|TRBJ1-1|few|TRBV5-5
TGTGCCAGCAGCTTGAACTCGGGGGGCACTGAAGCTTTCTTT
CASSLNSGGTEAFF
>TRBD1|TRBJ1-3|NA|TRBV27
TGTGCCAGCAGTTTAAGTTTGGGGGCTACAGGGGAAGACACCATATATTTT
CASSLSLGATGEDTIYF
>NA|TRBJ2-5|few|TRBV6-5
TGTGCCAGCAGCCCGACATGGAGCGAGACCCAGTACTTC
CASSPTWSETQYF
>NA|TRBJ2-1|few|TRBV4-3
TGCGCCAGCAGCCAAGAATATTGGGCTAGCGCCAATGAGCAGTTCTTC
CASSQEYWASANEQFF
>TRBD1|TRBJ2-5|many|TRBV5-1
TGCGCCAGCATGCAGGGGGCGGGAGAGACCCAGTACTTC
CASMQGAGETQYF
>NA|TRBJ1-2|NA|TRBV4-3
TGCGCCAGCAGCCAAGAATGGTCGAACTATGGCTACACCTTC
CASSQEWSNYGYTF
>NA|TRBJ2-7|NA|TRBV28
TGTGCCAGCGCGGGACGGTCCTACGAGCAGTACTTC
CASAGRSYEQYF
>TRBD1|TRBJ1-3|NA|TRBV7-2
TGTGCCAGCAGCTACCGGACAGGGTCTGGAAACACCATATATTTT
CASSYRTGSGNTIYF
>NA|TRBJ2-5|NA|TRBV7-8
TGTGCCTTGGGTAGCGTGGACCGGACCCAGTACTTC
CALGSVDRTQYF
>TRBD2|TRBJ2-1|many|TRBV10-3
TGTGCCACGGCACTAGCGACCTCAGGCAATGAGCAGTTCTTC
CATALATSGNEQFF
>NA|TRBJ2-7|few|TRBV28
TGTGCCAGCAGGAGGGGCACCTACGAGCAGTACTTC
CASRRGTYEQYF
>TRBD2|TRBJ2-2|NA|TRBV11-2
TGTGCCAGCAGCTTAGAAGCGGGGACCGGGGAGCTGTTTTTT
CASSLEAGTGELFF
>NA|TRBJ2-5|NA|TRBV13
TGTGCCAGCAGCCCCACAGGGAGAGAGACCCAGTACTTC
CASSPTGRETQYF
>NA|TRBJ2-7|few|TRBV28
TGTGCCAGCACCCTGTTTTCCTCCTACGAGCAGTACTTC
CASTLFSSYEQYF
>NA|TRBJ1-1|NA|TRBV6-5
TGTGCCAGCATCTCCTACGGGGTTGACGCTGAAGCTTTCTTT
CASISYGVDAEAFF
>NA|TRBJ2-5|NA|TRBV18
TGTGCCAGCTCACCACCACGAGGGCAGGGGAAAGAGACCCAGTACTTC
CASSPPRGQGKETQYF
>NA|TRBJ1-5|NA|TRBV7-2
TGTGCCAGCAGCCTGGACGGCTCTTATCAGCCCCAGCATTTT
CASSLDGSYQPQHF
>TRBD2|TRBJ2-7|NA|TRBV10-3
TGTGCCAGCAGTAATTTCGCGACTAGCCAGTACGAGCAGTACTTC
CASSNFATSQYEQYF
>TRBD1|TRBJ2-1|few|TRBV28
TGTGCCAGCAGTTTAGGACAGGGGATTGAGCAGTTCTTC
CASSLGQGIEQFF
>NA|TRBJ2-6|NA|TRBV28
TGTGCCAGCGCTTGGGGACGGACATCTGGGGCCAACGTCCTGACTTTC
CASAWGRTSGANVLTF
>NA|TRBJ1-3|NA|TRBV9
TGTGCCAGCAGCGTAGACCCCCGCTCTGGAAACACCATATATTTT
CASSVDPRSGNTIYF
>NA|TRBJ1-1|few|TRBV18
TGTGCCAGCTCACCAGCAGTAGGAACTGAAGCTTTCTTT
CASSPAVGTEAFF
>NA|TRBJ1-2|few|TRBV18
TGTGCCAGCTCACCACCGGGTGGGGGAGGCTATGGCTACACCTTC
CASSPPGGGGYGYTF
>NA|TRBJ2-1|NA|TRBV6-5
TGTGCCAGCAGCGCAACAGGCGGACCCTACAATGAGCAGTTCTTC
CASSATGGPYNEQFF
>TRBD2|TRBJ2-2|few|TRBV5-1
TGCGCCAGCAGCTTGGCTAGCGGGATGAACACCGGGGAGCTGTTTTTT
CASSLASGMNTGELFF
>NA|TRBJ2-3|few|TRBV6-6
TGTGCCAGCAGTGACCCCGGGACTGTTACAGATACGCAGTATTTT
CASSDPGTVTDTQYF
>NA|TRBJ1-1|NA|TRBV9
TGTGCCAGCAGCGTAGTTAAGGAGAACACTGAAGCTTTCTTT
CASSVVKENTEAFF
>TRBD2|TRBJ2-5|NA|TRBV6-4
TGTGCCGGCAGTAGGTCCGGGAGGGAGCAGCAGTACTTC
CAGSRSGREQQYF
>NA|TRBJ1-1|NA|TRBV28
TGTGCCAGCAGTTTCCCCGGGAACACTGAAGCTTTCTTT
CASSFPGNTEAFF
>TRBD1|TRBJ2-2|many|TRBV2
TGTGCCAGCAGATGGACAGGGGGCAGCGGGGAGCTGTTTTTT
CASRWTGGSGELFF
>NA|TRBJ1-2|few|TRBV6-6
TGTGCCAGCAGTTCGGCAGGGTATGGCTACACCTTC
CASSSAGYGYTF
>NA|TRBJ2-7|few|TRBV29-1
TGCAGCGTCGGGACACCTCAGGGTAGCTCCTACGAGCAGTACTTC
CSVGTPQGSSYEQYF
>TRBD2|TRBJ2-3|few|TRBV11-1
TGTGCCAGCAGCTGGGCGGGAGGGCGCCCAGATACGCAGTATTTT
CASSWAGGRPDTQYF
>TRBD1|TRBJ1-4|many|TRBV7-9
TGTGCCAGCAGCCCCGGGACAGGGGGTGGGGATGAAAAACTGTTTTTT
CASSPGTGGGDEKLFF
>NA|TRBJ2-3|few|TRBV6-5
TGTGCCAGCAGAAGGGATGGCACAGATACGCAGTATTTT
CASRRDGTDTQYF